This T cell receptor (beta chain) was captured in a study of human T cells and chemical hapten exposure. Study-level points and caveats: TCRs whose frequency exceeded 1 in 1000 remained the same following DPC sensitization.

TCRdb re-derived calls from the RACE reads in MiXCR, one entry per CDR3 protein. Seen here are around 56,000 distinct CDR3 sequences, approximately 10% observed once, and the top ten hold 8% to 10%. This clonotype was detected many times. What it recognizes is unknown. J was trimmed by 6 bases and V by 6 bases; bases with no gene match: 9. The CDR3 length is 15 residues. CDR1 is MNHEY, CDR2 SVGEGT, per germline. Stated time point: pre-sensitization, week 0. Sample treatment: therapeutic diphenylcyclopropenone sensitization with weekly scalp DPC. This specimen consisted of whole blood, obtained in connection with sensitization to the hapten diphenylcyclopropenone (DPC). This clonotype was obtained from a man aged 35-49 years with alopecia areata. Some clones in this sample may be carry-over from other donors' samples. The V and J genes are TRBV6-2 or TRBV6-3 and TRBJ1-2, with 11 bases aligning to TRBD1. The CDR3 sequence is CASRKTGTGGNGYTF. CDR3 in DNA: TGTGCCAGCAGGAAAACCGGGACAGGGGGAAATGGCTACACCTTC.